This T cell receptor (beta chain) was found in a study of T cell changes during pregnancy in multiple sclerosis. Assay used: immunoSEQ multiplex PCR; TCRdb lists only in-frame clones, some missing. The sample includes 90,000 to 120,000 clones, under 95% of them seen just once. The source was peripheral blood, collected in the third trimester of pregnancy. This TCR was recovered from a female donor in good health, enrolled as a control in a pregnancy study.

The CDR3 region has the DNA TGTGCCAGCAGTGACAGGGGCGGCACTGAAGCTTTCTTT. It translates to CASSDRGGTEAFF. This chain joins TRBV27 and TRBJ1-1; 8 nucleotides align to TRBD1. The CDR3 length is 13 residues. Trimming cost V 5 bases and J 4 bases; bases outside gene matches: 3. In germline, CDR1 is MNHEY, CDR2 SMNVEV (reference sequence).